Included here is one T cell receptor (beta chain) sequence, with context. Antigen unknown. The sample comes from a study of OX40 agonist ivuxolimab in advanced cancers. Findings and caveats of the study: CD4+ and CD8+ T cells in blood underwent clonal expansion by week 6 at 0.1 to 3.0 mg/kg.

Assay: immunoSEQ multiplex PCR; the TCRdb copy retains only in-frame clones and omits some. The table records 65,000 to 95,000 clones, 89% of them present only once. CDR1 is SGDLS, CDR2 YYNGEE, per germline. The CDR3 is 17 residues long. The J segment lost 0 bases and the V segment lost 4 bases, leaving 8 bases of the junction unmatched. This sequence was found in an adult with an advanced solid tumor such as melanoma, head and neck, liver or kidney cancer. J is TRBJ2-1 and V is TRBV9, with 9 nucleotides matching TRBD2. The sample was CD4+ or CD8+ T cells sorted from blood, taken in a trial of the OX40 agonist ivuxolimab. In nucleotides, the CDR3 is TGTGCCAGCAGCCCACGAGGTAGCGGGAGCTCCTACAATGAGCAGTTCTTC. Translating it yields CASSPRGSGSSYNEQFF.